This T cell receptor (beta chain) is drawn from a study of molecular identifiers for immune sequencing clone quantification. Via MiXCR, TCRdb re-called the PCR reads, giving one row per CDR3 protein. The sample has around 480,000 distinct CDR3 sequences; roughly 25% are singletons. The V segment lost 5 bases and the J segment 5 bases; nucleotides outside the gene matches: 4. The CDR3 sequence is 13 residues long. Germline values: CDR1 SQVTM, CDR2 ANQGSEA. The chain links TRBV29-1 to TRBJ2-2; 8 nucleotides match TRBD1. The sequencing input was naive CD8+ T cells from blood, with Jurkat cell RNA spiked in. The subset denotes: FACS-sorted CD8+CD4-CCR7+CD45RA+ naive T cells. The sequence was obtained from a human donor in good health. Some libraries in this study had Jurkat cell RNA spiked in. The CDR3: CSVLDRETGELFF. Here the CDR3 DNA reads TGCAGCGTTTTGGACAGGGAAACCGGGGAGCTGTTTTTT.